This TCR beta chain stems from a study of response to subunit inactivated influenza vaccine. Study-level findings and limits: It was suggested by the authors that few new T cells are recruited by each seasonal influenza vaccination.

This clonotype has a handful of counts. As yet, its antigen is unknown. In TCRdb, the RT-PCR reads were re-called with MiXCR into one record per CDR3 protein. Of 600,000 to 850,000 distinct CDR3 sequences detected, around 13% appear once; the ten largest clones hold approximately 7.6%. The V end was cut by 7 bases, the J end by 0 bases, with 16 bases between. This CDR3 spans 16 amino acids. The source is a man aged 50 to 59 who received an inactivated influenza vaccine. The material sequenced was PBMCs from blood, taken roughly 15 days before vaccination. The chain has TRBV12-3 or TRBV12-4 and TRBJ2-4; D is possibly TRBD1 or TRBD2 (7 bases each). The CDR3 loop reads CASTRGGTRAKNIQYF. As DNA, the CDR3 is TGTGCCAGCACCAGGGGGGGGACAAGAGCCAAAAACATTCAGTACTTC.